This T cell receptor (beta chain) was identified in a study of T cell responses to AZD1222 COVID-19 vaccine. Second-dose schedules of about 4 or about 12 weeks were combined. Sequencing used immunoSEQ multiplex PCR; TCRdb keeps in-frame clones, though not all of them. The sample lists approximately 150,000 clones, around 90% occurring once. Regarding this clone: Antigen: not known.

The CDR3 runs 13 residues. Germline V gene data show CDR1 as SGHDN and CDR2 as FVKESK. Trimming shortened V by 0 bases and J by 7 bases, and 7 bases separated the two germline ends. Whole-study findings and limits: The repertoires were collected only after the peak T cell response. Two AZD1222 doses significantly raised spike-specific TCR breadth and depth over controls.

This receptor was taken from an adult who received the AZD1222 COVID-19 vaccine. Here the sequenced sample was peripheral blood, taken 28 days after the second AZD1222 dose. This chain links TRBV14 with TRBJ2-1; tentatively, D is TRBD1 (6 bases). The CDR3 coding sequence is TGTGCCAGCAGCCAAGAAGGGGGTAATGAGCAGTTCTTC. Translated: CASSQEGGNEQFF.